The 17 T cell receptor beta chains in this list originate from one sample, sequenced in a study of graft-versus-host responses after intestinal transplantation. The antigens these receptors bind are not known. TCRdb's table, derived via immunoSEQ multiplex PCR, lists solely in-frame clones and lacks some. Among some 110,000 clones, just under 95% were seen once, and the ten largest hold 1% to 1.5%. The source was unstimulated CD8+ T cells sorted from spleen or lymph node cells, collected before transplant. The receptors were gathered from a human donor who was the organ donor for an intestinal transplant.

As concerns this clone: Other nucleotide sequences in the sample specify the same CDR3. The genes are TRBV27 and TRBJ2-7; 11 nucleotides align to TRBD1. V was clipped by 4 bases and J by 4 bases; unmatched bases: 3. Germline assignment: CDR1 MNHEY and CDR2 SMNVEV (reference sequence). CDR3 length: 14 residues. The CDR3 spells CASSSGTGGYEQYF. The CDR3 DNA is TGTGCCAGCAGTTCTGGGACAGGGGGATACGAGCAGTACTTC.

V usage is TRBV25-1 and J usage is TRBJ2-1, with D hard to call. The CDR3 extends over 12 amino acids. CDR1 is MGHDK, CDR2 SYGVNS, per germline. With 1 base removed from V and 8 bases from J, the gap between germline ends came to 6 bases. The CDR3 coding sequence is TGTGCCAGCAGTGAATCTATTTATGAGCAGTTCTTC. Its translation is CASSESIYEQFF.

The chain carries TRBV7-9 and TRBJ1-2; D might be TRBD1 (6 bases). V lost 5 bases to trimming and J lost 8 bases, with 15 bases between them. CDR1 is SEHNR and CDR2 is FQNEAQ in the germline V gene (reference sequence). The CDR3 consists of 13 residues. The DNA for the CDR3 is TGTGCCAGCAGCCCGGGGGGGGCGGTGGGCTACACCTTC. The encoded protein is CASSPGGAVGYTF.

In its sample, this clone was seen once. The chain carries TRBV6-1 and TRBJ2-1; 7 nucleotides line up with TRBD2. CDR1 is MNHNS, CDR2 SASEGT, per germline. V trimming: 6 bases; J trimming: 4 bases; junction bases outside the gene matches: 12. The CDR3 extends over 16 amino acids. CDR3 amino acids: CASREFLAEGYNEQFF. The CDR3 DNA follows: TGTGCCAGCAGAGAATTTCTAGCGGAGGGGTACAATGAGCAGTTCTTC.

The gene calls are TRBV6-5 and TRBJ2-1, with 8 nucleotides matching TRBD1. With 2 bases clipped from V and 7 bases from J, the junction kept 4 bases outside the gene matches. CDR1 is MNHEY, CDR2 SVGAGI, per germline. CDR3 length: 14 residues. The DNA for the CDR3 is TGTGCCAGCAGTTACGCAGGGGGCGGGAATGAGCAGTTCTTC. Residues: CASSYAGGGNEQFF.

V usage is TRBV4-1 and J usage is TRBJ2-1; the match to TRBD2 covers 8 bases. Trimming cost V 4 bases and J 2 bases; bases outside gene matches: 4. The CDR3 is made up of 15 amino acids. Germline CDR1 and CDR2: MGHRA and YSYEKL. This CDR3 is CASSLREGAYNEQFF. In DNA, the CDR3 is TGCGCCAGCAGCCTTCGGGAGGGCGCCTACAATGAGCAGTTCTTC.

The chain is built from TRBV27 and TRBJ2-7; D may be TRBD2 (6 bases). The CDR3 runs 14 residues. Trimming removed 2 bases at V and 5 bases at J, with 13 bases between. CDR1 is MNHEY and CDR2 is SMNVEV in the germline V gene (reference sequence). CDR3 nucleotide sequence: TGTGCCAGCAGTTTAGCGAAGACTAGTAACGAGCAGTACTTC. Translating gives CASSLAKTSNEQYF.

This chain joins TRBV7-2 and TRBJ1-3; the D gene is possibly TRBD1 (5 bases). CDR1 and CDR2 (germline): SGHTA, FQGNSA. The CDR3 length is 16 residues. V shed 5 bases and J shed 0 bases, with 14 bases lying between them. The CDR3: CASSPGLPHSGNTIYF. The CDR3 bases are TGTGCCAGCAGCCCGGGACTTCCCCACTCTGGAAACACCATATATTTT.

This clone was detected once. The rearrangement uses TRBV28 and TRBJ2-7; 8 bases fit TRBD1. The CDR3 is 14 residues long. The germline V gene has CDR1 MDHEN and CDR2 SYDVKM. Trimming removed 6 bases from V and 0 bases from J; junction bases left unmatched: 4. CDR3 protein: CASRPQGASYEQYF. For the CDR3, the DNA is TGTGCCAGCAGGCCCCAGGGGGCCTCCTACGAGCAGTACTTC.

Notes on this clone: At one end, the junction sequence differs from germline, possibly due to a read error. This rearrangement joins TRBV2 to TRBJ1-3; D is undetermined. CDR1 is SNHLY, CDR2 FYNNEI, per germline. The CDR3 spans 11 residues. The CDR3 spells CASTSVNTIYF. CDR3 nucleotide sequence: TGTGCCAGTACTTCTGTAAACACCATATATTTT.

The chain carries TRBV29-1 and TRBJ1-2; 10 bases line up with TRBD1. With V trimmed by 6 bases and J by 5 bases, 9 bases remained unmatched. Germline V CDR1 and CDR2: SQVTM, ANQGSEA. The CDR3 covers 14 residues. CDR3: CSVPLGDRGYGYTF. CDR3 DNA: TGCAGCGTCCCATTGGGGGACAGGGGATATGGCTACACCTTC.

This chain links TRBV4-3 with TRBJ2-1, with 9 bases fitting TRBD2. V shed 0 bases and J 4 bases; nucleotides not matched to a gene: 4. The CDR3 length is 16 residues. Germline values: CDR1 LGHNA, CDR2 YSLEER. The CDR3 here is CASSQDGTSSYNEQFF. The CDR3 DNA reads as TGCGCCAGCAGCCAAGATGGGACTAGCTCGTACAATGAGCAGTTCTTC.

The chain joins TRBV4-1 to TRBJ1-2, with D maybe TRBD1 (6 bases). Germline V gene sequence: CDR1 MGHRA, CDR2 YSYEKL. The CDR3 runs 15 residues. Trimming removed 0 bases from V and 2 bases from J, with 10 bases in between. CDR3 in DNA: TGCGCCAGCAGCCAAGAAACAGGGTCAAACTATGGCTACACCTTC. This translates into CASSQETGSNYGYTF.

This chain uses TRBV5-1 with TRBJ2-1; no firm D call. Trimming removed 2 bases at V and 5 bases at J, with 11 bases between. CDR1 and CDR2 from the germline V gene are SGHRS and YFSETQ. The CDR3 spans 14 residues. In nucleotides, the CDR3 is TGCGCCAGCAGCTTCTCAGTCGCCGACAATGAGCAGTTCTTC. Its protein product is CASSFSVADNEQFF.

The chain joins TRBV19 to TRBJ1-5; 9 bases align to TRBD1. Per the germline V gene, CDR1 is LNHDA and CDR2 is SQIVND (reference sequence). The CDR3 contains 15 residues. Trimming at V came to 6 bases and at J to 2 bases, leaving 5 bases not matched to a gene. The CDR3 reads CASSNRGLGNQPQHF. The CDR3, as DNA: TGTGCCAGTAGCAACAGGGGGCTTGGCAATCAGCCCCAGCATTTT.

The V call is TRBV6-6, the J call TRBJ2-3; weak D call: TRBD1 (6 bases). Germline values: CDR1 MNHNY, CDR2 SVGAGI (reference sequence). Trimming removed 8 bases from V and 1 base from J, with 13 bases in between. The CDR3 contains 14 residues. This chain's CDR3 is CASSWAGGTDTQYF. The CDR3 DNA reads TGTGCCAGCTCTTGGGCAGGGGGCACAGATACGCAGTATTTT.

V and J are TRBV4-3 and TRBJ2-2; the match to TRBD2 covers 7 bases. The CDR3 spans 17 residues. V shed 0 bases, J shed 2 bases, and the junction held 6 bases outside the gene matches. Germline CDR1 reads LGHNA; CDR2 reads YSLEER. This chain's CDR3 is CASSQDRGRANTGELFF. The CDR3 bases are TGCGCCAGCAGCCAAGATCGAGGGAGGGCCAACACCGGGGAGCTGTTTTTT.